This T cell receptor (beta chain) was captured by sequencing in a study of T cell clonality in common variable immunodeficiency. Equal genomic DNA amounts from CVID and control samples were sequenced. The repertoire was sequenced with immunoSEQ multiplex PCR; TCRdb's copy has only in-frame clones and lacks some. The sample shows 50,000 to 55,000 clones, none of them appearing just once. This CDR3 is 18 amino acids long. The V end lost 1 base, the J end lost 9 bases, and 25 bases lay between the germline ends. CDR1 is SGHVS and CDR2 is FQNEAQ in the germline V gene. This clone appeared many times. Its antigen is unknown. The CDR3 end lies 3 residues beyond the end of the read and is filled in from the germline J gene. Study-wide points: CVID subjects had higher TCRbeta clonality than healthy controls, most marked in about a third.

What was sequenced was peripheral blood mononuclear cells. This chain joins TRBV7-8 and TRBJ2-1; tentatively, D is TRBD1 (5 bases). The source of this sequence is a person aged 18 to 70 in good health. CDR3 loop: CASSLVEKGLLFDSEQFF. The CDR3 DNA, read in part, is TGTGCCAGCAGCTTAGTGGAGAAGGGGCTCCTTTTTGACAGTGAG.